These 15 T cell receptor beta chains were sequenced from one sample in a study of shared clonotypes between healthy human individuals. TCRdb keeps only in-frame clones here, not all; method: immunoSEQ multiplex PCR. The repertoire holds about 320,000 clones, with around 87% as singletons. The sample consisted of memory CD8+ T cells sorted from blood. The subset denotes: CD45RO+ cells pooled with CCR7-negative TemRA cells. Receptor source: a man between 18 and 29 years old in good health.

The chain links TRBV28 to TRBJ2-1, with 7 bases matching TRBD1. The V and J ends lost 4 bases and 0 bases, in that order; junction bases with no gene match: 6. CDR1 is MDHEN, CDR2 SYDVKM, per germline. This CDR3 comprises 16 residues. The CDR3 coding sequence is TGTGCCAGCAGTTCTCGACAGGGAAGCTCCTACAATGAGCAGTTCTTC. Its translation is CASSSRQGSSYNEQFF.

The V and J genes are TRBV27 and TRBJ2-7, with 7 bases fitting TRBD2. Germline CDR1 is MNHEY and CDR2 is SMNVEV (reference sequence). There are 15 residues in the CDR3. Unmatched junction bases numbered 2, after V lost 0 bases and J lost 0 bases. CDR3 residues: CASSLSGGSSYEQYF. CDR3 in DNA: TGTGCCAGCAGTTTATCCGGGGGGAGCTCCTACGAGCAGTACTTC.

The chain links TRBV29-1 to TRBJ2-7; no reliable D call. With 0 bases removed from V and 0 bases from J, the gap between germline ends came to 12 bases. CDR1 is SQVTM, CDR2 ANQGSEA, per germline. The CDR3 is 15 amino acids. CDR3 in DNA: TGCAGCGTTGAAGACCCTGAACTGAGCTCCTACGAGCAGTACTTC. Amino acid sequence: CSVEDPELSSYEQYF.

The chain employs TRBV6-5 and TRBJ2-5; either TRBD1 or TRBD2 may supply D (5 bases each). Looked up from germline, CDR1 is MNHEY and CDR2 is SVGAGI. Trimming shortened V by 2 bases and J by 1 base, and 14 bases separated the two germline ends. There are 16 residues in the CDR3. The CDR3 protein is CASSYPDRDGQETQYF. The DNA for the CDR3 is TGTGCCAGCAGTTACCCCGACCGGGACGGCCAAGAGACCCAGTACTTC.

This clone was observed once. This CDR3 reads CASSSDPGTEAFF. DNA for the CDR3: TGTGCCAGCAGCTCTGACCCGGGCACTGAAGCTTTCTTT. V gene TRBV7-9 combines with J gene TRBJ1-1; no clear D. Deletions cut 4 bases from V and 4 bases from J, with 10 bases between. The CDR3 is 13 amino acids. The V gene's germline CDR1 is SEHNR and CDR2 FQNEAQ (reference sequence).

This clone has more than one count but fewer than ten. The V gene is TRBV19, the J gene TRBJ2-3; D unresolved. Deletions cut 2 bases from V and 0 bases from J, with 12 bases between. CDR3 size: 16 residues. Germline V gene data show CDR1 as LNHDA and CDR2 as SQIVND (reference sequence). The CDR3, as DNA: TGTGCCAGTAGTATAAAGAGTACAGCTAGCACAGATACGCAGTATTTT. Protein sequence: CASSIKSTASTDTQYF.

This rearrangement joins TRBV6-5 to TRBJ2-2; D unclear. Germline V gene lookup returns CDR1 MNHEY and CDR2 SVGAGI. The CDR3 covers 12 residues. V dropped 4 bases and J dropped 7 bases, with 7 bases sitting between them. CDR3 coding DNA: TGTGCCAGCAGTTTTGGCAGCGGGGAGCTGTTTTTT. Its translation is CASSFGSGELFF.

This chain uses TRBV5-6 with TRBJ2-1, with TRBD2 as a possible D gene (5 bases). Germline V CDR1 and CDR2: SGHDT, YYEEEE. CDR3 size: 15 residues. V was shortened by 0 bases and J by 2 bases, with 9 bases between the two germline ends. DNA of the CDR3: TGTGCCAGCAGCTTGGGCGGGTCACCCTACAATGAGCAGTTCTTC. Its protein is CASSLGGSPYNEQFF.

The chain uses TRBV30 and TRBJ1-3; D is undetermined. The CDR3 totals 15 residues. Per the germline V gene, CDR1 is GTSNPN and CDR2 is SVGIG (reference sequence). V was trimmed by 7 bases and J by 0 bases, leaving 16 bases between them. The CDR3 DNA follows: TGTGCCTCGAAGAGCCCGAAGGACTCTGGAAACACCATATATTTT. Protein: CASKSPKDSGNTIYF.

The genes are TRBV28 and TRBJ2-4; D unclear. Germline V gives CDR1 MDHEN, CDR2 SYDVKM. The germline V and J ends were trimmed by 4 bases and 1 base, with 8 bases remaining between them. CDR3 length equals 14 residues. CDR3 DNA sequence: TGTGCCAGCAGTTCGGAGTGGGCCAAAAACATTCAGTACTTC. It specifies CASSSEWAKNIQYF.

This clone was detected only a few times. The CDR3 DNA reads TGCGCCAGCAGCCCCCTGCGGGATTTAACTCCCTCTGGAAACACCATATATTTT. Translated, it gives CASSPLRDLTPSGNTIYF. V gene TRBV4-1 combines with J gene TRBJ1-3; D uncertain. Trimming left V 4 bases short and J 0 bases short, with 19 bases between. CDR1 and CDR2 from the germline V gene are MGHRA and YSYEKL. The CDR3 runs to 18 residues.

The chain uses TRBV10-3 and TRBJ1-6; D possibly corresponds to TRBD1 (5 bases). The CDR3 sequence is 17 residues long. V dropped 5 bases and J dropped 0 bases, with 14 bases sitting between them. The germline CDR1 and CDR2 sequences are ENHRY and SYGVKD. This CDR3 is CAISKTGPSSYNSPLHF. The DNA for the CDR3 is TGTGCCATCAGTAAAACAGGACCCAGCTCCTATAATTCACCCCTCCACTTT.

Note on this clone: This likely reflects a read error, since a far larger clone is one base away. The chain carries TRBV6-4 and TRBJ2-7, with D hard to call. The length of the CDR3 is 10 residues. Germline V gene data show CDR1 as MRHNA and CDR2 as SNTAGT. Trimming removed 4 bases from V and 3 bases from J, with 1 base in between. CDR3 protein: CASSVYEQYF. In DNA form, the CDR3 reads TGTGCCAGCAGTGTCTACGAGCAGTACTTC.

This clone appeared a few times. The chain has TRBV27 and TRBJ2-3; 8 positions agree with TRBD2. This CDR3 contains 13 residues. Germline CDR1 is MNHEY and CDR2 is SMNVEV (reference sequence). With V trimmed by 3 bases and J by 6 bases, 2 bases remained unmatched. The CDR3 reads CASSFGGVDTQYF. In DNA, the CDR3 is TGTGCCAGCAGTTTCGGGGGGGTGGATACGCAGTATTTT.

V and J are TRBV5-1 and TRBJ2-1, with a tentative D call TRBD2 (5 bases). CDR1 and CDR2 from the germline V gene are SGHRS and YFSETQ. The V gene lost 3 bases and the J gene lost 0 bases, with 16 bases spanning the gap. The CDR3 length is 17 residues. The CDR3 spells CASSSLTLASSYNEQFF. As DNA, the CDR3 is TGCGCCAGCAGCTCCCTTACCTTAGCGTCCTCCTACAATGAGCAGTTCTTC. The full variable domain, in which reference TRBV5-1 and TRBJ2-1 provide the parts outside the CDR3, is KAGVTQTPRYLIKTRGQQVTLSCSPISGHRSVSWYQQTPGQGLQFLFEYFSETQRNKGNFPGRFSGRQFSNSRSEMNVSTLELGDSALYLCASSSLTLASSYNEQFFGPGTRLTVL.